The clone carrying this T cell receptor beta chain was counted once. CDR3 length: 17 residues. The V gene end was trimmed by 4 bases and the J gene end by 1 base; junction bases not matched to a gene: 12. Germline CDR1 SGHRS, CDR2 YFSETQ. This sample stems from a study of shared clonotypes between healthy human individuals. On the study more broadly: The study enrolled two women and a few men aged 18 to 49.

Produced via immunoSEQ multiplex PCR; TCRdb's table is partial and in-frame only. The data show millions of clones, roughly 93% seen once. V and J are TRBV5-1 and TRBJ2-5; TRBD1 matches 8 bases. The sequenced sample was naive CD4+ T cells from PBMCs. Subset given: CD45RA+ positively selected. The TCR comes from a young man in good health. Some clones in this sample may be carry-over from other donors' samples. DNA for the CDR3: TGCGCCAGCAGCCCCGGCTACTCGACAGGGGCCCAAGAGACCCAGTACTTC. It translates to CASSPGYSTGAQETQYF.